A single TCR beta chain is shown here with its context. Its cognate antigen is unknown. J lost 2 bases, V lost 1 base, and 8 bases had no gene match. This CDR3 has 16 residues. Germline V gives CDR1 MNHNS, CDR2 SASEGT. These data originate in a study of shared clonotypes between healthy human individuals. Study-wide points: Since donors were few, the genetic and exposure-history diversity represented was limited.

Sequenced by immunoSEQ multiplex PCR; TCRdb stores in-frame clones only, minus some. Of 950,000 to 1,200,000 clones in the sample, 77% were seen once. This sequence was found in a man younger than 35 in good health. Some clones in this sample may be carry-over from other donors' samples. The V and J genes are TRBV6-1 and TRBJ2-7; 7 bases are shared with TRBD2. The sequenced sample consisted of memory CD4+ T cells from PBMCs. Subset described: CD45RA-negative fraction. The CDR3 nucleotides are TGTGCCAGCAGTGAAGTATACAGCGGGACGGCCTACGAGCAGTACTTC. This sequence encodes CASSEVYSGTAYEQYF.